The 30 T cell receptor beta chains in this list originate from one sample, sequenced in a study of cytomegalovirus exposure and HLA in healthy donors. PCR amplification relied on 60 Vbeta primers (plus 13 Jbeta primers). The table came from immunoSEQ multiplex PCR; TCRdb's copy has only in-frame clones and leaves some out. The table has around 210,000 clones, about 77% seen once. The sample comprised PBMCs. These receptors all stem from a woman in her twenties or thirties in good health and CMV-seronegative.

The rearrangement joins TRBV4-1 to TRBJ2-7, with D perhaps TRBD2 (5 bases). This CDR3 has 15 residues. Germline CDR1 and CDR2: MGHRA and YSYEKL. V dropped 0 bases and J dropped 3 bases, with 12 bases sitting between them. In DNA form, the CDR3 reads TGCGCCAGCAGCCAAGACGATAGGGAGTTCTACGAGCAGTACTTC. Amino acids: CASSQDDREFYEQYF.

The V call is TRBV19, the J call TRBJ1-5; no firm D call. The CDR3 has 15 amino acids. Trimming took off 7 bases at V and 0 bases at J, with 13 bases between the two ends. CDR1 is LNHDA and CDR2 is SQIVND in the germline V gene (reference sequence). The CDR3 sequence: CASTPGSYSNQPQHF. In DNA, the CDR3 is TGTGCCAGTACCCCAGGCTCCTATAGCAATCAGCCCCAGCATTTT.

This clone was observed a handful of times. The chain employs TRBV23-1 and TRBJ1-2; D not certain. TRBV23-1 is an open reading frame, and its role is uncertain. V lost 0 bases and J lost 6, with 11 bases in between. This CDR3 has 14 amino acids. The CDR3 bases are TGCGCCAGCAGTCAATCGCGCGGGTTGGATGGCTACACCTTC. It translates to CASSQSRGLDGYTF.

This clone was picked up a small number of times. This rearrangement joins TRBV30 to TRBJ2-7; the D gene is possibly TRBD1 (6 bases). Trimming removed 2 bases from V and 7 bases from J, with 15 bases in between. Germline-derived CDR1 and CDR2 are GTSNPN and SVGIG (reference sequence). The CDR3 contains 13 residues. CDR3 sequence: CAWSPYRDGEQYF. The CDR3 DNA is TGTGCCTGGAGTCCCTACAGGGACGGGGAGCAGTACTTC.

The chain joins TRBV7-9 to TRBJ2-3; 7 bases are a match to TRBD2. Germline V gives CDR1 SEHNR, CDR2 FQNEAQ (reference sequence). There are 16 residues in the CDR3. Trimming at V came to 1 base and at J to 6 bases, leaving 10 bases not matched to a gene. The CDR3 sequence: CASSLGRLADWDTQYF. The CDR3, as DNA: TGTGCCAGCAGCTTAGGAAGGCTAGCGGACTGGGATACGCAGTATTTT.

The rearrangement joins TRBV5-4 to TRBJ1-1, with 7 bases lining up with TRBD1. With V trimmed by 1 base and J by 4 bases, 10 bases remained unmatched. This CDR3 comprises 16 residues. Germline V gene data show CDR1 as SGHNT and CDR2 as YYREEE (reference sequence). CDR3 DNA sequence: TGTGCCAGCAGCTTGCCTCCCCGGGCAGGGGGCACTGAAGCTTTCTTT. The encoded protein is CASSLPPRAGGTEAFF.

The rearrangement uses TRBV7-9 and TRBJ2-1, with a weak D call TRBD2 (5 bases). Trimming pared 0 bases from V and 8 bases from J, leaving 14 bases between. This CDR3 comprises 15 residues. Germline CDR1 is SEHNR and CDR2 is FQNEAQ (reference sequence). CDR3 DNA sequence: TGTGCCAGCAGCTTAGCCGTGACTACCACCCATGAGCAGTTCTTC. Its protein product is CASSLAVTTTHEQFF.

This chain joins TRBV7-8 and TRBJ1-3, with D perhaps TRBD1 (5 bases). CDR3 length: 15 amino acids. With 1 base removed from V and 4 bases from J, the gap between germline ends came to 11 bases. The germline V gene has CDR1 SGHVS and CDR2 FQNEAQ. CDR3 amino acids: CASSLGRAGGNTIYF. CDR3 nucleotides: TGTGCCAGCAGCTTAGGTCGGGCAGGGGGAAACACCATATATTTT.

This chain links TRBV2 with TRBJ1-3; D may be TRBD1 (6 bases). The CDR3 is 12 amino acids. V dropped 7 bases and J dropped 16 bases, with 20 bases sitting between them. Looked up from germline, CDR1 is SNHLY and CDR2 is FYNNEI. For the CDR3, the DNA is TGTGCCAGCAACGTATCACAGGGCCCTTTCTATTTT. It specifies CASNVSQGPFYF.

J is TRBJ1-2 and V is TRBV19, with a weak D call TRBD1 (6 bases). The germline gives CDR1 LNHDA, CDR2 SQIVND (reference sequence). There are 14 residues in the CDR3. Trimming left V 7 bases short and J 4 bases short, with 16 bases between. CDR3 nucleotide sequence: TGTGCCAGTACCACAAGGGGGTCCTTCTATGGCTACACCTTC. Amino acids: CASTTRGSFYGYTF.

The V and J genes are TRBV10-1 and TRBJ2-5; 8 bases match TRBD2. The CDR3 is 16 amino acids. Germline CDR1 reads WNHNN; CDR2 reads SYGVQD (reference sequence). With 7 bases clipped from V and 2 bases from J, the junction kept 12 bases outside the gene matches. CDR3 protein: CASMGVAGSGQETQYF. The CDR3 DNA reads as TGCGCCAGCATGGGGGTAGCGGGGTCAGGGCAAGAGACCCAGTACTTC.

This clone has a single count. The chain links TRBV5-1 to TRBJ1-5; 11 nucleotides align to TRBD1. There are 15 residues in the CDR3. Germline CDR1 SGHRS, CDR2 YFSETQ. The trim removed 3 bases at V and 5 bases at J, leaving 4 bases unmatched. CDR3 sequence: CASSSGTGGDQPQHF. CDR3 DNA: TGCGCCAGCAGCTCGGGGACAGGGGGGGATCAGCCCCAGCATTTT.

The V gene is TRBV25-1, the J gene TRBJ2-1, with D possibly matching TRBD2 (5 bases). The length of the CDR3 is 16 residues. Germline V gene sequence: CDR1 MGHDK, CDR2 SYGVNS. Trimming took 4 bases from V and 5 from J, leaving 18 bases between them. CDR3 protein: CASSGFAGIGNNEQFF. CDR3 DNA: TGTGCCAGCAGTGGTTTTGCGGGTATTGGGAACAATGAGCAGTTCTTC.

This sequence joins TRBV11-2 and TRBJ2-3; 9 nucleotides line up with TRBD2. The V gene's germline CDR1 is SGHAT and CDR2 FQNNGV. The length of the CDR3 is 17 residues. The V gene end was trimmed by 3 bases and the J gene end by 4 bases; junction bases not matched to a gene: 11. The CDR3 DNA reads TGTGCCAGCAGCTTCCTAGGGGCGGGGGGGCCGGCAGATACGCAGTATTTT. It is translated as CASSFLGAGGPADTQYF.

Comment on this clone: Additional DNA sequences in this sample encode the identical CDR3. CDR3 residues: CASSPSGQETQYF. Written as DNA, the CDR3 is TGCGCCAGCAGTCCTTCGGGCCAAGAGACCCAGTACTTC. The chain recombines TRBV5-1 with TRBJ2-5; D ambiguous. Trimming shortened V by 5 bases and J by 1 base, and 9 bases separated the two germline ends. Germline values: CDR1 SGHRS, CDR2 YFSETQ. The CDR3 extends over 13 amino acids.

This rearrangement joins TRBV19 to TRBJ2-7; 8 bases align to TRBD1. Germline V gene sequence: CDR1 LNHDA, CDR2 SQIVND (reference sequence). V gave up 5 bases and J gave up 4 bases; unmatched junction bases: 10. The CDR3 consists of 15 residues. The CDR3 DNA follows: TGTGCCAGTAGTCCGACCCCAGGGGGCGAGTACGAGCAGTACTTC. Translated, it gives CASSPTPGGEYEQYF. Based on the CDR3 plus reference TRBV19 and TRBJ2-7, the full variable domain is DGGITQSPKYLFRKEGQNVTLSCEQNLNHDAMYWYRQDPGQGLRLIYYSQIVNDFQKGDIAEGYSVSREKKESFPLTVTSAQKNPTAFYLCASSPTPGGEYEQYFGPGTRLTVT.

V is TRBV7-8 and J is TRBJ2-3, with 11 bases aligning to TRBD1. The CDR3 is made up of 20 amino acids. V gave up 5 bases and J gave up 5 bases; unmatched junction bases: 21. Germline CDR1 and CDR2: SGHVS and FQNEAQ. The CDR3 sequence is CASSQMAPSWTGGAVDTQYF. The CDR3 nucleotides read TGTGCCAGCAGCCAGATGGCTCCCTCATGGACAGGGGGCGCGGTAGATACGCAGTATTTT.

This rearrangement joins TRBV4-1 to TRBJ1-2, with 9 bases aligning to TRBD1. V shed 6 bases, J shed 8 bases, and the junction held 10 bases outside the gene matches. Germline values: CDR1 MGHRA, CDR2 YSYEKL. The CDR3 loop spans 14 amino acids. The CDR3, as DNA: TGCGCCAGCAGTGCCGGGACAGGGACGACGGGCTACACCTTC. It translates to CASSAGTGTTGYTF.

V is TRBV18 and J is TRBJ1-4; 11 positions agree with TRBD1. The junction had 2 bases not matched to a gene; V was cut back by 5 bases and J by 6 bases. The CDR3 contains 14 residues. The germline V gene encodes CDR1 KGHSH and CDR2 LQKENI. In DNA form, the CDR3 reads TGTGCCAGCTCATGGACAGGGGGCGATGAAAAACTGTTTTTT. Translated, it gives CASSWTGGDEKLFF.

The chain couples TRBV9 to TRBJ1-2, with D perhaps TRBD1 (6 bases). The CDR3 runs 14 residues. V gave up 0 bases and J gave up 8 bases, with 14 bases separating them. Germline CDR1 reads SGDLS; CDR2 reads YYNGEE. CDR3 region: CASSVDRALGGYTF. CDR3 coding DNA: TGTGCCAGCAGCGTAGACAGGGCGCTAGGCGGCTACACCTTC. The variable domain in full, with the rest retrieved from reference TRBV9 and TRBJ1-2, is DSGVTQTPKHLITATGQRVTLRCSPRSGDLSVYWYQQSLDQGLQFLIQYYNGEERAKGNILERFSAQQFPDLHSELNLSSLELGDSALYFCASSVDRALGGYTFGSGTRLTVV.

The rearrangement links TRBV4-2 to TRBJ2-2, with D perhaps matching TRBD1 (5 bases). Germline CDR1 reads LGHNA; CDR2 reads YNFKEQ. Between the trimmed V and J ends, which lost 1 base and 7 bases, there was a span of 13 bases. The CDR3 contains 15 residues. CDR3 sequence (DNA): TGTGCCAGCAGCCAAGGGCAGGGTCTCGGCGGGGAGCTGTTTTTT. Protein product: CASSQGQGLGGELFF.

The chain carries TRBV7-9 and TRBJ1-5; D is unresolved. The ends were cut back, 10 bases at V and 15 bases at J, with 10 bases in the middle. The length of the CDR3 is 8 residues. The germline V gene encodes CDR1 SEHNR and CDR2 FQNEAQ (reference sequence). The CDR3 bases are TGTGCCATCCTATTTCGGCATTTT. This encodes CAILFRHF.

The J gene is TRBJ2-7, the V gene TRBV30; D remains ambiguous. Germline V gives CDR1 GTSNPN, CDR2 SVGIG (reference sequence). The CDR3 consists of 12 residues. V shed 0 bases and J shed 3 bases, with 6 bases lying between them. The CDR3 nucleotides are TGTGCCTGGAGTGTACAATTCTACGAGCAGTACTTC. Residues: CAWSVQFYEQYF. Looking up the rest from reference TRBV30 and TRBJ2-7 gives the full variable domain: SQTIHQWPATLVQPVGSPLSLECTVEGTSNPNLYWYRQAAGRGLQLLFYSVGIGQISSEVPQNLSASRPQDRQFILSSKKLLLSDSGFYLCAWSVQFYEQYFGPGTRLTVT.

The rearrangement joins TRBV6-6 to TRBJ1-5; tentative D call: TRBD1 (5 bases). The CDR3 loop spans 16 amino acids. The germline V and J ends were trimmed by 4 bases and 1 base, with 14 bases remaining between them. Per the germline V gene, CDR1 is MNHNY and CDR2 is SVGAGI (reference sequence). CDR3 sequence (DNA): TGTGCCAGCAGTTTACGAATAGGGGTAAGCAATCAGCCCCAGCATTTT. Residues: CASSLRIGVSNQPQHF.

The chain employs TRBV6-6 and TRBJ2-1; possibly TRBD1 for D (6 bases). In germline, CDR1 is MNHNY, CDR2 SVGAGI (reference sequence). V was trimmed by 2 bases and J by 10 bases, leaving 9 bases between them. The CDR3 runs 12 residues. CDR3 DNA: TGTGCCAGCAGTTACAACGACAGGGAGCAGTTCTTC. Its protein is CASSYNDREQFF.

The V gene is TRBV7-7, the J gene TRBJ2-7; no clear D gene. The CDR3 sequence is 14 residues long. V was cut by 3 bases and J by 0 bases, with 9 bases left in between. Looked up from germline, CDR1 is SSHAT and CDR2 is FNYEAQ (reference sequence). CDR3 coding DNA: TGTGCCAGCAGCTTGTCTCAGTACTCCTACGAGCAGTACTTC. Amino acid sequence: CASSLSQYSYEQYF.

This chain uses TRBV5-6 with TRBJ1-1; 8 positions agree with TRBD1. V was clipped by 2 bases and J by 1 base; unmatched bases: 7. From germline, CDR1 is SGHDT and CDR2 YYEEEE. The CDR3 covers 16 residues. The CDR3 DNA reads TGTGCCAGCAGCTTATACCGACAGGGGCCGAACACTGAAGCTTTCTTT. This sequence encodes CASSLYRQGPNTEAFF.

With regard to this clone: At the DNA level, this CDR3 is encoded by other sequences in the same sample as well. The J gene is TRBJ1-5, the V gene TRBV27; 8 bases map to TRBD1. With 5 bases clipped from V and 7 bases from J, the junction kept 7 bases outside the gene matches. The germline gives CDR1 MNHEY, CDR2 SMNVEV (reference sequence). This CDR3 is 14 amino acids long. CDR3 in DNA: TGTGCCAGCAGTCCCCGACAGGGGAACCAGCCCCAGCATTTT. Protein sequence: CASSPRQGNQPQHF.

This clone was detected a few times. The rearrangement uses TRBV5-5 and TRBJ1-4, with D perhaps TRBD1 (6 bases). The CDR3 is 16 residues long. Trimming shortened V by 1 base and J by 8 bases, and 18 bases separated the two germline ends. CDR1 SGHKS and CDR2 YYEKEE come from the germline V gene (reference sequence). This CDR3 reads CASSLSPWGPDEKLFF. As DNA, the CDR3 is TGTGCCAGCAGCTTGTCCCCATGGGGGCCTGACGAAAAACTGTTTTTT.

This clone was seen only once. This chain connects TRBV5-1 to TRBJ2-1, with TRBD2 matching over 13 bases. The CDR3 length is 15 residues. Germline CDR1 reads SGHRS; CDR2 reads YFSETQ. V lost 2 bases, J lost 5 bases, and 1 base stayed unmatched. For the CDR3, the DNA is TGCGCCAGCAGCTTACTAGCGGGGGGGGACAATGAGCAGTTCTTC. Protein sequence: CASSLLAGGDNEQFF.